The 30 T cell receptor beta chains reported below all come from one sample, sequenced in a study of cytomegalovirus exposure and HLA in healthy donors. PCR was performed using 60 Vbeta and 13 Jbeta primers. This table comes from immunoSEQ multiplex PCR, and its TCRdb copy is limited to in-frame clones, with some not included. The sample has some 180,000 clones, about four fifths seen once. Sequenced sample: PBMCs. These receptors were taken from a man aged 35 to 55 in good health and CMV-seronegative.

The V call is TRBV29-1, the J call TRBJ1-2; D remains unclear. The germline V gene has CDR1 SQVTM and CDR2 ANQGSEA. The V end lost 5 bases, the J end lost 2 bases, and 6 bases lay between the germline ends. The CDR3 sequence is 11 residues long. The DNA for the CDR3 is TGCAGCGTTTCTCAGAACTATGGCTACACCTTC. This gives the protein CSVSQNYGYTF.

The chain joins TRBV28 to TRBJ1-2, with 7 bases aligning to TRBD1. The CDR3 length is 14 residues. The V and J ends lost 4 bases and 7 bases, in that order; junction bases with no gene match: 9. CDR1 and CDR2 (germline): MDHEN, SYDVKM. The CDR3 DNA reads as TGTGCCAGCAGTTACGCAGGGGGGCAGGGTGGCTACACCTTC. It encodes CASSYAGGQGGYTF.

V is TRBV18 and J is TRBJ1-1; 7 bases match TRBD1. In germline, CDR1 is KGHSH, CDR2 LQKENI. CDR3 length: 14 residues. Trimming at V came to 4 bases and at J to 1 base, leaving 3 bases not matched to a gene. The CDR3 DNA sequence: TGTGCCAGCTCACTTCGGACAGGGAACACTGAAGCTTTCTTT. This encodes CASSLRTGNTEAFF.

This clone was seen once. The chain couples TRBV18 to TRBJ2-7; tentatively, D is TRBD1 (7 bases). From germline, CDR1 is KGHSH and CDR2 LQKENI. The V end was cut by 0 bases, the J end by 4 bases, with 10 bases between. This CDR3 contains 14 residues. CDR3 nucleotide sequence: TGTGCCAGCTCACCACCGTCAGGGGGGTACGAGCAGTACTTC. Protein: CASSPPSGGYEQYF.

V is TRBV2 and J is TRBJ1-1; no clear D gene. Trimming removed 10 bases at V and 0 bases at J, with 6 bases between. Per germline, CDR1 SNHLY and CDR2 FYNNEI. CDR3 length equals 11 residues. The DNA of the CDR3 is TGTGCCACACAGATGAACACTGAAGCTTTCTTT. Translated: CATQMNTEAFF.

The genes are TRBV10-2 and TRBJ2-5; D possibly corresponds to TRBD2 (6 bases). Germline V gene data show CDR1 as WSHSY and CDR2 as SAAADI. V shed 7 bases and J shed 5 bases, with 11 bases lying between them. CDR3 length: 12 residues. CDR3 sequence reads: CASNIRGETQYF. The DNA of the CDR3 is TGCGCCAGCAATATACGGGGGGAGACCCAGTACTTC.

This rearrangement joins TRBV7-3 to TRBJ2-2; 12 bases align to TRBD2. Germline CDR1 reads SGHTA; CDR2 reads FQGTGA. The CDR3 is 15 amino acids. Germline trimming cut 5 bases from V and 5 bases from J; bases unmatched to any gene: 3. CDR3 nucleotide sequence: TGTGCCAGCAGCACAGGACTAGCGGGGACCGGGGAGCTGTTTTTT. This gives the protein CASSTGLAGTGELFF.

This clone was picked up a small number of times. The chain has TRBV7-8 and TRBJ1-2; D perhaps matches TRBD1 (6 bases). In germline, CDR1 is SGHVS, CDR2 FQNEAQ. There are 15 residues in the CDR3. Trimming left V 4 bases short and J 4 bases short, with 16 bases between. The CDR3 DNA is TGTGCCAGCAGCTACCTTGGCAGGGGTGGCTATGGCTACACCTTC. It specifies CASSYLGRGGYGYTF.

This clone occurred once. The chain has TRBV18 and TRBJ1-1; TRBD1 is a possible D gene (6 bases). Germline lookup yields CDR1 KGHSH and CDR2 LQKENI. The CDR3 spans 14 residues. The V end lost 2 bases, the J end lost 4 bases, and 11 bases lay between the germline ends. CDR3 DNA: TGTGCCAGCTCACCAGGGGGCATGAGCACTGAAGCTTTCTTT. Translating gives CASSPGGMSTEAFF.

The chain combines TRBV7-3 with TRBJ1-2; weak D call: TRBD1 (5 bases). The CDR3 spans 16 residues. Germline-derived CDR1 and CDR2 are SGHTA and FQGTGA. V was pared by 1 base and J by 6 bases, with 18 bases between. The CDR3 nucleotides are TGTGCCAGCAGCTTAAGGCCAGGGTACCCGAGTCATGGCTACACCTTC. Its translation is CASSLRPGYPSHGYTF.

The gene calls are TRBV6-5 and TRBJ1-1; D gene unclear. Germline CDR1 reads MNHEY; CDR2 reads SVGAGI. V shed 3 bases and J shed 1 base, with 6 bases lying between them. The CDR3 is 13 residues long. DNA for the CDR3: TGTGCCAGCAGTTATGGCCCGAACACTGAAGCTTTCTTT. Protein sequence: CASSYGPNTEAFF.

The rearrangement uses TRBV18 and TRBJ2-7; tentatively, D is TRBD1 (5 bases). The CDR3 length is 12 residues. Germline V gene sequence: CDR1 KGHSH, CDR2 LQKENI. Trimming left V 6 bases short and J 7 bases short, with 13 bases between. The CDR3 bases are TGTGCCAGCTCCGCCAAGGGGCGGGAGCAGTACTTC. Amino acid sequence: CASSAKGREQYF.

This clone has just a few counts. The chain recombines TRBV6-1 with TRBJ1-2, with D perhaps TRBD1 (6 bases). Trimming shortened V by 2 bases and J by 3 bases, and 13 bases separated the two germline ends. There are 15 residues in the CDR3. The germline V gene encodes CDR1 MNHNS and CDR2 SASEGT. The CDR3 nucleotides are TGTGCCAGCAGTGAAATAGCAGGGGTTGACTATGGCTACACCTTC. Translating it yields CASSEIAGVDYGYTF.

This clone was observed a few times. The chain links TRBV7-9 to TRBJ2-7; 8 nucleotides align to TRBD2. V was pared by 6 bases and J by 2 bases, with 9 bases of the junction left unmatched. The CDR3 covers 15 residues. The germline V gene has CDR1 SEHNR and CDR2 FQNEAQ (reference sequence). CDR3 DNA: TGTGCCAGCAGGGCTTCGGGGGGGGGCCCCTACGAGCAGTACTTC. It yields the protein CASRASGGGPYEQYF.

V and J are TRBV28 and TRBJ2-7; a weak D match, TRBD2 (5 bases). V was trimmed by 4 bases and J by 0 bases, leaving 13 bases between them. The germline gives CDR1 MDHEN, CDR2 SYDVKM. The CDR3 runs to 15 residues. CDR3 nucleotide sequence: TGTGCCAGCAGTTCAATAGCGCGAAGCTCCTACGAGCAGTACTTC. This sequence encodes CASSSIARSSYEQYF.

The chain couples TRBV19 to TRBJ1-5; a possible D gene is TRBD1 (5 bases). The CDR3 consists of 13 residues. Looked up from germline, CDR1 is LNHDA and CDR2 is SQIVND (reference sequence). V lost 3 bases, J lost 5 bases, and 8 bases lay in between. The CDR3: CASSIGGDQPQHF. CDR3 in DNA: TGTGCCAGTAGTATCGGGGGTGATCAGCCCCAGCATTTT.

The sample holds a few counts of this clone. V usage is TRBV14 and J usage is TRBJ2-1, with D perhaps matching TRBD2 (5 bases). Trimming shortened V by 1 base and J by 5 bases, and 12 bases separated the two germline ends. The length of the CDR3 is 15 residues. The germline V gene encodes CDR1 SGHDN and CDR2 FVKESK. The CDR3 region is CASSQGLPPNNEQFF. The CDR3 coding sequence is TGTGCCAGCAGCCAAGGACTACCGCCGAACAATGAGCAGTTCTTC. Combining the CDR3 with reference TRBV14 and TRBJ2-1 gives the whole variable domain EAGVTQFPSHSVIEKGQTVTLRCDPISGHDNLYWYRRVMGKEIKFLLHFVKESKQDESGMPNNRFLAERTGGTYSTLKVQPAELEDSGVYFCASSQGLPPNNEQFFGPGTRLTVL.

The CDR3: CATSRGSQGANAEQFF. CDR3 bases: TGTGCCACCAGCAGGGGTAGTCAGGGGGCCAACGCTGAGCAGTTCTTC. The J gene is TRBJ2-1, the V gene TRBV15; 8 nucleotides align to TRBD1. Germline V gene data show CDR1 as LNHNV and CDR2 as YYDKDF (reference sequence). Losses at the gene ends were 3 bases for V and 9 bases for J; bases not matched to a gene: 13. The length of the CDR3 is 16 residues. The full variable domain, rest sourced from reference TRBV15 and TRBJ2-1, is DAMVIQNPRYQVTQFGKPVTLSCSQTLNHNVMYWYQQKSSQAPKLLFHYYDKDFNNEADTPDNFQSRRPNTSFCFLDIRSPGLGDTAMYLCATSRGSQGANAEQFFGPGTRLTVL.

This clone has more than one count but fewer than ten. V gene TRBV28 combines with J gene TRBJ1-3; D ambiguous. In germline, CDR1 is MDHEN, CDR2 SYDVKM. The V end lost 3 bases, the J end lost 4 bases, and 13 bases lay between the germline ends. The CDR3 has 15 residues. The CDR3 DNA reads TGTGCCAGCAGTTTGAGGGAAGCAAAAGGAAACACCATATATTTT. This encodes CASSLREAKGNTIYF.

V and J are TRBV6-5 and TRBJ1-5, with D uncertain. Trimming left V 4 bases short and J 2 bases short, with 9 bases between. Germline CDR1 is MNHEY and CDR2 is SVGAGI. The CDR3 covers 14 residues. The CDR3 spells CASSSDSRNQPQHF. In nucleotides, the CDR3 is TGTGCCAGCAGTTCGGACTCCCGCAATCAGCCCCAGCATTTT.

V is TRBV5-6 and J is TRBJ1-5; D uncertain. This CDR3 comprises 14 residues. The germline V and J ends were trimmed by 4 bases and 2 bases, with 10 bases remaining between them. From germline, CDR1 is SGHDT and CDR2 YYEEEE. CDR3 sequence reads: CASSLWQGNQPQHF. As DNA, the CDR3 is TGTGCCAGCAGCCTTTGGCAGGGCAATCAGCCCCAGCATTTT.

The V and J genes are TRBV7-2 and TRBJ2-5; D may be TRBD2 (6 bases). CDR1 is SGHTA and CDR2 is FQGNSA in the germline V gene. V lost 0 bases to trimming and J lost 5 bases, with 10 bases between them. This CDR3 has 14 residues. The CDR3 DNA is TGTGCCAGCAGCTTAGCCGGGAGTGGGGAGACCCAGTACTTC. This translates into CASSLAGSGETQYF.

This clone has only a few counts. DNA for the CDR3: TGTGCCAGCATCAGGGGAAGCACAGATACGCAGTATTTT. This codes for CASIRGSTDTQYF. This chain connects TRBV2 to TRBJ2-3, with D maybe TRBD1 (6 bases). The CDR3 totals 13 residues. Looked up from germline, CDR1 is SNHLY and CDR2 is FYNNEI. With 7 bases removed from V and 0 bases from J, the gap between germline ends came to 8 bases.

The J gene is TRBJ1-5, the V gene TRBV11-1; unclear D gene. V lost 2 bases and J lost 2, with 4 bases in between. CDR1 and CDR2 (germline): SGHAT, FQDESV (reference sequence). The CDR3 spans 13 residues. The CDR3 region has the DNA TGTGCCAGCAGCTTATCGGGCAATCAGCCCCAGCATTTT. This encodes CASSLSGNQPQHF.

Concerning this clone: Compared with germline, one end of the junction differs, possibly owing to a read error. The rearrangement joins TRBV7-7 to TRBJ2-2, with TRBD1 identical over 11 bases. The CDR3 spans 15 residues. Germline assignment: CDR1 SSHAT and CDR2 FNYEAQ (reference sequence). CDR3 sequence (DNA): TGTGCTAGCAGCCGGACAGGGGGCAGGGCCGGGGAGCTGTTTTTT. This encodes CASSRTGGRAGELFF.

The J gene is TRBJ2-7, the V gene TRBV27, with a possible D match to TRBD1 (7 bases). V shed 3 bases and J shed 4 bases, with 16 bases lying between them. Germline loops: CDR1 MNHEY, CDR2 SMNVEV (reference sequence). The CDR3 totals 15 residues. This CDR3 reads CASSLYQGGRYEQYF. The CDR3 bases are TGTGCCAGCAGTTTGTATCAGGGGGGAAGGTACGAGCAGTACTTC.

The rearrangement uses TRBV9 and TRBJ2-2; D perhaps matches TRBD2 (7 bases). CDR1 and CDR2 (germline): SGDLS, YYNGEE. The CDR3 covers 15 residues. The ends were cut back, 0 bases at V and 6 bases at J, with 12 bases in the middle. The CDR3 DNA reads TGTGCCAGCAGCGTAGTGGGGGGGCCGGCCGGGGAGCTGTTTTTT. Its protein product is CASSVVGGPAGELFF.

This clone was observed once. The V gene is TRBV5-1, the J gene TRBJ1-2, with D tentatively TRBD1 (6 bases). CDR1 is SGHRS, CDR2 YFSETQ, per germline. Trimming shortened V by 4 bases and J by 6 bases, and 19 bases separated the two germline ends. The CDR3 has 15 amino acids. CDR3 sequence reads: CASSMGGGRDHGYTF. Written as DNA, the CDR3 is TGCGCCAGCAGCATGGGGGGGGGCAGGGATCATGGCTACACCTTC.

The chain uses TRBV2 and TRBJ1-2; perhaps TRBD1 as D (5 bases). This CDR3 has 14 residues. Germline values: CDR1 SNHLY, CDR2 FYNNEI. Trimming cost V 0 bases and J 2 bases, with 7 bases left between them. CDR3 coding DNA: TGTGCCAGCAGTGAAGCGGGGGGGAACTATGGCTACACCTTC. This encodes CASSEAGGNYGYTF. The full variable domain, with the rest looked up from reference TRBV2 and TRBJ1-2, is EPEVTQTPSHQVTQMGQEVILRCVPISNHLYFYWYRQILGQKVEFLVSFYNNEISEKSEIFDDQFSVERPDGSNFTLKIRSTKLEDSAMYFCASSEAGGNYGYTFGSGTRLTVV.

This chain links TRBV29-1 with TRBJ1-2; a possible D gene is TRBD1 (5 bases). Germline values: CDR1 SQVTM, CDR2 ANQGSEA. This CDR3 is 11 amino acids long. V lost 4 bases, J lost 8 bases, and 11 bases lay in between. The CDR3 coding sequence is TGCAGCGTTGGGGTTAGGGGAGGCTACACCTTC. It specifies CSVGVRGGYTF.